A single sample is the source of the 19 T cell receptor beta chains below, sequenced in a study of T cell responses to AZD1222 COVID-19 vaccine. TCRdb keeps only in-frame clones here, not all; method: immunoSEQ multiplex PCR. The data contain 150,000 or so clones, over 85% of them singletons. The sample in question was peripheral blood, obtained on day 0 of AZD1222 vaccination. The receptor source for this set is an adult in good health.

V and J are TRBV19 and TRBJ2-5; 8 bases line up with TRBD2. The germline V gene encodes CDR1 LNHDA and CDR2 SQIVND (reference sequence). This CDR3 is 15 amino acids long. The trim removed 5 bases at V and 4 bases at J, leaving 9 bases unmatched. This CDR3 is CASSPGIAGLETQYF. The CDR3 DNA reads TGTGCCAGTAGTCCGGGGATAGCGGGGTTAGAGACCCAGTACTTC.

CDR3 nucleotides: TGCAGTGCTAGTGGGACAGGGGTCAATGAGCAGTTCTTC. Residues: CSASGTGVNEQFF. The chain combines TRBV20-1 with TRBJ2-1; 10 bases align to TRBD1. Germline V CDR1 and CDR2: DFQATT, SNEGSKA (reference sequence). The ends lost 3 bases at V and 6 bases at J; junction bases unmatched: 2. This CDR3 is 13 amino acids long.

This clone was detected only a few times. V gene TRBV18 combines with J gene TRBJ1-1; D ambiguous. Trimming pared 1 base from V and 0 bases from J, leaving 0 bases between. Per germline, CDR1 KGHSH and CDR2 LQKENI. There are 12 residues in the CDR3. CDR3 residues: CASSPLNTEAFF. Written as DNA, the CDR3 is TGTGCCAGCTCACCACTGAACACTGAAGCTTTCTTT.

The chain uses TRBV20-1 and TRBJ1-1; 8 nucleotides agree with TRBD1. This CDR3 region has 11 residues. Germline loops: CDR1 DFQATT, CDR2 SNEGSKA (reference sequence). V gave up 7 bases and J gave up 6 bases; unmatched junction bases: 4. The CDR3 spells CSVQGAAEAFF. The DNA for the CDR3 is TGCAGTGTTCAGGGGGCCGCTGAAGCTTTCTTT.

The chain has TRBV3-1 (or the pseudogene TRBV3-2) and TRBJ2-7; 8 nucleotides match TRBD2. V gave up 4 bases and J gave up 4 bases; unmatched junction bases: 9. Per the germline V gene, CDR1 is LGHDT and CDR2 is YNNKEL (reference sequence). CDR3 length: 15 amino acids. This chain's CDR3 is CASSLTSGREYEQYF. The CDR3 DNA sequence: TGTGCCAGCAGCCTAACTAGCGGCAGAGAATACGAGCAGTACTTC.

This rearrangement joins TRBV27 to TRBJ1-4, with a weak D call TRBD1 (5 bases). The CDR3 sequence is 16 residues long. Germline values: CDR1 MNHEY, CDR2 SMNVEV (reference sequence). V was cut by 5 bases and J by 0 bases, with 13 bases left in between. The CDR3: CASSPDTEATNEKLFF. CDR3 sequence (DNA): TGTGCCAGCAGTCCGGACACAGAAGCAACTAATGAAAAACTGTTTTTT.

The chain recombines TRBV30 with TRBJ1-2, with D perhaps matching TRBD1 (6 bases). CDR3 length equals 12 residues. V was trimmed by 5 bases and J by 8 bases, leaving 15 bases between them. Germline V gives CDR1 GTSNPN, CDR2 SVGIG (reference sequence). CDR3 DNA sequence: TGTGCCTGGGCCCCAGGGGCTGGAGGCTACACCTTC. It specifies CAWAPGAGGYTF.

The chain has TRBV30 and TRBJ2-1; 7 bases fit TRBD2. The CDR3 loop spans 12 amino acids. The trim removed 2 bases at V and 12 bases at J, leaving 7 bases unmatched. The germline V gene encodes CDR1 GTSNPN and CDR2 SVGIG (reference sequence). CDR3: CAWSSSGRGQFF. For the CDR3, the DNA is TGTGCCTGGAGTAGTAGCGGGCGGGGGCAGTTCTTC.

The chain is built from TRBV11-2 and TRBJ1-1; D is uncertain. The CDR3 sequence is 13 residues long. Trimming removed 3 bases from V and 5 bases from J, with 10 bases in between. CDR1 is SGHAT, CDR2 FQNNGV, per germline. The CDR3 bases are TGTGCCAGCAGCTTGGGCCAAAGGACTGAAGCTTTCTTT. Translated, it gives CASSLGQRTEAFF. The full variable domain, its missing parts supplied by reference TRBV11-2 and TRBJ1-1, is EAGVAQSPRYKIIEKRQSVAFWCNPISGHATLYWYQQILGQGPKLLIQFQNNGVVDDSQLPKDRFSAERLKGVDSTLKIQPAKLEDSAVYLCASSLGQRTEAFFGQGTRLTVV.

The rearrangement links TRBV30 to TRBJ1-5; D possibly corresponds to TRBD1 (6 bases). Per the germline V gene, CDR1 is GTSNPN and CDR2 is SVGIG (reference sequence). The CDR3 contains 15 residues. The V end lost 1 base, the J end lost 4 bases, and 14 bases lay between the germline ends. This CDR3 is CAWSEDGQPNQPQHF. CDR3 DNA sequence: TGTGCCTGGAGTGAAGACGGACAGCCTAATCAGCCCCAGCATTTT. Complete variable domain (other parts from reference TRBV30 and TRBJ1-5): SQTIHQWPATLVQPVGSPLSLECTVEGTSNPNLYWYRQAAGRGLQLLFYSVGIGQISSEVPQNLSASRPQDRQFILSSKKLLLSDSGFYLCAWSEDGQPNQPQHFGDGTRLSIL.

The DNA for the CDR3 is TGTGCCAGCAGCATCAGACTAGCGGGAGGCGACAATGAGCAGTTCTTC. This translates into CASSIRLAGGDNEQFF. The chain joins TRBV7-9 to TRBJ2-1, with TRBD2 matching over 13 bases. The CDR3 has 16 residues. Trimming at V came to 5 bases and at J to 5 bases, leaving 6 bases not matched to a gene. The germline CDR1 and CDR2 sequences are SEHNR and FQNEAQ (reference sequence).

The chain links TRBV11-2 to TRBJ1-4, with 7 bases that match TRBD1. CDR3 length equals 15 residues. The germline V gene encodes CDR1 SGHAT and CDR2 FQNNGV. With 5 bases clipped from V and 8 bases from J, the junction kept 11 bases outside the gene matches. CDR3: CASSPSTGYGEKLFF. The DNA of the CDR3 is TGTGCCAGCAGCCCCTCGACAGGGTATGGAGAAAAACTGTTTTTT. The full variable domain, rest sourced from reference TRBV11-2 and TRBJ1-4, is EAGVAQSPRYKIIEKRQSVAFWCNPISGHATLYWYQQILGQGPKLLIQFQNNGVVDDSQLPKDRFSAERLKGVDSTLKIQPAKLEDSAVYLCASSPSTGYGEKLFFGSGTQLSVL.

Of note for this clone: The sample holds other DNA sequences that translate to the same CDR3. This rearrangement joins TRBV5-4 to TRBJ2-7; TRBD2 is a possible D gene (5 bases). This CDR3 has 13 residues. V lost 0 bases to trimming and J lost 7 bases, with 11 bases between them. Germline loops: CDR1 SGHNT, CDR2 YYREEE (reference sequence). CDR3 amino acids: CASSLGTPGEQYF. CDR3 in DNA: TGTGCCAGCAGCTTGGGCACTCCGGGAGAGCAGTACTTC.

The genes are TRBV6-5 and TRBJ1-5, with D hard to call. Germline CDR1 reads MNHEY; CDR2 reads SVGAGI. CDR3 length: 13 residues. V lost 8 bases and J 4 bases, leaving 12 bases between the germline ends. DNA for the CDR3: TGTGCCAGCTCGAGGGTTCCGAATCAGCCCCAGCATTTT. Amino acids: CASSRVPNQPQHF.

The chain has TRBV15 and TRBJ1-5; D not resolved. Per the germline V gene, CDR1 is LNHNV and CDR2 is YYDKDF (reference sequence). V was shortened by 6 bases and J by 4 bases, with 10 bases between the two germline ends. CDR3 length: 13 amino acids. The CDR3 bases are TGTGCCACCAGAATTGGGCAGAATCAGCCCCAGCATTTT. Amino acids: CATRIGQNQPQHF. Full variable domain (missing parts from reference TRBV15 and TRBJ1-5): DAMVIQNPRYQVTQFGKPVTLSCSQTLNHNVMYWYQQKSSQAPKLLFHYYDKDFNNEADTPDNFQSRRPNTSFCFLDIRSPGLGDTAMYLCATRIGQNQPQHFGDGTRLSIL.

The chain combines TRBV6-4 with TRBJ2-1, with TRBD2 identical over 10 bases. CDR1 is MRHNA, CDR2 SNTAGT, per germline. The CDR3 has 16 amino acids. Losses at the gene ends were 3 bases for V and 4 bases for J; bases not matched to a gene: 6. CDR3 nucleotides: TGTGCCAGCAGTGAACAGCCGGGACTAGCGTACAATGAGCAGTTCTTC. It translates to CASSEQPGLAYNEQFF.

In DNA form, the CDR3 reads TGTGCCAGTAGTATAGACAGTGGCAATCAGCCCCAGCATTTT. This encodes CASSIDSGNQPQHF. This chain joins TRBV19 and TRBJ1-5; no clear D gene. Germline CDR1 LNHDA, CDR2 SQIVND (reference sequence). The CDR3 has 14 amino acids. V was shortened by 0 bases and J by 2 bases, with 5 bases between the two germline ends. Full variable domain (remainder filled in from reference TRBV19 and TRBJ1-5): DGGITQSPKYLFRKEGQNVTLSCEQNLNHDAMYWYRQDPGQGLRLIYYSQIVNDFQKGDIAEGYSVSREKKESFPLTVTSAQKNPTAFYLCASSIDSGNQPQHFGDGTRLSIL.

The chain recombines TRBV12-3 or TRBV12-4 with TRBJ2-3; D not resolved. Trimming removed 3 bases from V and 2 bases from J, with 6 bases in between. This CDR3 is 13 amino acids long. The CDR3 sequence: CASSFPNTDTQYF. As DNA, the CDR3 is TGTGCCAGCAGTTTCCCCAACACAGATACGCAGTATTTT.

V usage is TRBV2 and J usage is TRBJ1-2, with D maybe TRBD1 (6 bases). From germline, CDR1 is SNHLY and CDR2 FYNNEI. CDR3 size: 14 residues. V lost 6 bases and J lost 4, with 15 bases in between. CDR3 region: CASRAQGSSYGYTF. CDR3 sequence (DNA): TGTGCCAGCAGAGCGCAGGGGAGCAGCTATGGCTACACCTTC.